The rows below give T cell receptor beta chains drawn from one sample of a study of blood T cell repertoires in COVID-19. Assay used: immunoSEQ multiplex PCR; TCRdb lists only in-frame clones, some missing. The table records some 100,000 clones, approximately 85% of them present only once. Sequencing was carried out using peripheral blood. Every receptor here comes from an older woman with acute or convalescent COVID-19. Each CDR3 is given with its conserved first and last residue. A D gene is named only where the DNA matches it firmly. Only some rows state a clone size, as once, few, many or a class for expanded clones.

size	D	V	J	CDR3	DNA
once	NA	TRBV2	TRBJ1-3	CASNPDLTRLGDTIYF	TGTGCCAGCAACCCAGACCTAACTCGGTTGGGAGACACCATATATTTT
NA	NA	TRBV11-3	TRBJ1-1	CASSLDLRGTEAFF	TGTGCCAGCAGCTTAGATCTGAGGGGGACTGAAGCTTTCTTT
NA	TRBD1	TRBV19	TRBJ1-2	CASKRQGEEANYGYTF	TGTGCCAGTAAGAGACAGGGCGAGGAAGCTAACTATGGCTACACCTTC
few	NA	TRBV15	TRBJ1-1	CATSRTKESTEAFF	TGTGCCACCAGCAGGACTAAGGAGAGCACTGAAGCTTTCTTT
NA	NA	TRBV6-5	TRBJ1-2	CASSSGTSNYGYTF	TGTGCCAGCAGTTCCGGGACATCTAACTATGGCTACACCTTC
NA	TRBD1	TRBV19	TRBJ1-6	CASRSSGTDNSPLHF	TGTGCCAGTAGATCTTCTGGGACAGATAATTCACCCCTCCACTTT
few	TRBD1	TRBV29-1	TRBJ2-5	CSVEPQGAWETQYF	TGCAGCGTTGAACCACAGGGGGCCTGGGAGACCCAGTACTTC
NA	TRBD1	TRBV2	TRBJ2-3	CASTQRATGGATDTQYF	TGTGCCAGCACTCAAAGGGCGACAGGGGGAGCCACAGATACGCAGTATTTT
NA	TRBD2	TRBV2	TRBJ2-1	CASRSSGTSSYNEQFF	TGTGCCAGCAGAAGCTCCGGGACTAGTTCCTACAATGAGCAGTTCTTC
NA	TRBD2	TRBV27	TRBJ2-7	CASSPGLAGVRSSYEQYF	TGTGCCAGCAGTCCCGGACTAGCGGGAGTCCGAAGCTCCTACGAGCAGTACTTC
NA	TRBD1	TRBV7-9	TRBJ1-5	CASSYGQGSAQPQHF	TGTGCCAGCAGCTATGGACAGGGGTCGGCTCAGCCCCAGCATTTT
NA	NA	TRBV12-3/TRBV12-4	TRBJ2-7	CASRRGSYEQYF	TGTGCCAGCCGGAGGGGTTCCTACGAGCAGTACTTC
NA	NA	TRBV6-5	TRBJ1-1	CASKRMNTEAFF	TGTGCCAGCAAGCGGATGAACACTGAAGCTTTCTTT
NA	NA	TRBV5-4	TRBJ1-1	CASSLEPGLANTEAFF	TGTGCCAGCAGCTTGGAACCGGGACTCGCGAACACTGAAGCTTTCTTT
once	NA	TRBV6-5	TRBJ1-1	CASGDYMGTEAFF	TGTGCCAGCGGGGACTATATGGGCACTGAAGCTTTCTTT
few	TRBD2	TRBV28	TRBJ2-7	CASSRTGGLSYEQYF	TGTGCCAGCAGTCGGACGGGAGGCCTCTCCTACGAGCAGTACTTC